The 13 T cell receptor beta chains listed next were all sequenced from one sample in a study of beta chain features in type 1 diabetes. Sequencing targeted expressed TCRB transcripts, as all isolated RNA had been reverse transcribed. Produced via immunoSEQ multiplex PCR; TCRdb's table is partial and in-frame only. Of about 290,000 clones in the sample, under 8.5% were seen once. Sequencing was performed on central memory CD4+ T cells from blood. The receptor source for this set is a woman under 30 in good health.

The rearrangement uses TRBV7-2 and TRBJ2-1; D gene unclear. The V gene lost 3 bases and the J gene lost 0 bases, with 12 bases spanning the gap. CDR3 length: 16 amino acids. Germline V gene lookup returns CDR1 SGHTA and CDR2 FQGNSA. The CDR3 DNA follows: TGTGCCAGCAGCTTGAGTGCCGGGTTCTCCTACAATGAGCAGTTCTTC. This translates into CASSLSAGFSYNEQFF.

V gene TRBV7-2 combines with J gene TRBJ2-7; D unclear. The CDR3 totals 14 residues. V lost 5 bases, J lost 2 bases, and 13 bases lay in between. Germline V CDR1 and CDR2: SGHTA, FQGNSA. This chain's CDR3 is CASSPQPGTYEQYV. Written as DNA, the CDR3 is TGTGCCAGCAGCCCGCAGCCTGGTACCTACGAGCAGTACGTC.

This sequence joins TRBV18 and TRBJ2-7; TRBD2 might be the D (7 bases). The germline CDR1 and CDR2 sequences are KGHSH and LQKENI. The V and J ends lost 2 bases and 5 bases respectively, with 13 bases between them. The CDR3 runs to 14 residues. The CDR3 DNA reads TGTGCCAGCTCACCAGGTCGCGGGGGCGACGAGCAGTACTTC. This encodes CASSPGRGGDEQYF.

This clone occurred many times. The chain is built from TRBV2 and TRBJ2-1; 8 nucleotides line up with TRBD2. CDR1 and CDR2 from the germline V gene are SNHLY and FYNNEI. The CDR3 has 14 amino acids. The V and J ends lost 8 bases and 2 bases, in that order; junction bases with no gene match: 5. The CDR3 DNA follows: TGTGCCAGCTTGAGGCGGGGGGCCTACAATGAGCAGTTCTTC. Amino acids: CASLRRGAYNEQFF.

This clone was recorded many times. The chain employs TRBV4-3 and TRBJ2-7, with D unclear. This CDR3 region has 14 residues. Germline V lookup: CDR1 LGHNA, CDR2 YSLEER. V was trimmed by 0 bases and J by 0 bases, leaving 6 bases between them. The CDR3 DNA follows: TGCGCCAGCAGCCAAGAATACACCTCCTACGAGCAGTACTTC. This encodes CASSQEYTSYEQYF.

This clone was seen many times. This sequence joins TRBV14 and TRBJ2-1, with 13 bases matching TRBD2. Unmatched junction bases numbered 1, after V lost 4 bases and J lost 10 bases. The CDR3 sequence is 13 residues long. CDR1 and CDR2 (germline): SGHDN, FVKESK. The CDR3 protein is CASSRLAGGEQFF. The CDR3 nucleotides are TGTGCCAGCAGCCGACTAGCGGGAGGCGAGCAGTTCTTC.

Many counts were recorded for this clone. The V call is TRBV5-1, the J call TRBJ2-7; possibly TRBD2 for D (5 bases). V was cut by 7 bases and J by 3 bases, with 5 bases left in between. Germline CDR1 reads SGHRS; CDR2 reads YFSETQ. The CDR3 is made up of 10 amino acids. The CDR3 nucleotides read TGCGCCAGCCGGGGCTACGAGCAGTACTTC. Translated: CASRGYEQYF.

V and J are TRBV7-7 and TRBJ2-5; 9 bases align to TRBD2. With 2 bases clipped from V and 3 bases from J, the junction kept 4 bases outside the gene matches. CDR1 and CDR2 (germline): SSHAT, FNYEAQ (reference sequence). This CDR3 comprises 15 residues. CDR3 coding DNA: TGTGCCAGCAGCTTAACTCTAGCGGGGAAAGAGACCCAGTACTTC. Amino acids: CASSLTLAGKETQYF. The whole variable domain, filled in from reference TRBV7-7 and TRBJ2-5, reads GAGVSQSPRYKVTKRGQDVTLRCDPISSHATLYWYQQALGQGPEFLTYFNYEAQPDKSGLPSDRFSAERPEGSISTLTIQRTEQRDSAMYRCASSLTLAGKETQYFGPGTRLLVL.

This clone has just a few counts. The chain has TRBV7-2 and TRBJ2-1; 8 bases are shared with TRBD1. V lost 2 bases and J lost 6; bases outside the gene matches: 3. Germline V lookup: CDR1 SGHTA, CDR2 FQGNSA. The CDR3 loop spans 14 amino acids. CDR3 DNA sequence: TGTGCCAGCAGCTTATACACAGGGGGCAATGAGCAGTTCTTC. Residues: CASSLYTGGNEQFF.

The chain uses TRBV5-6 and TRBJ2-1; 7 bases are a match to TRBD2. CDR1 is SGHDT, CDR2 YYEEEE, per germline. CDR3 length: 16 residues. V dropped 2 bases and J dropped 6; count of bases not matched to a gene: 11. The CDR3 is CASSFGLLALTNEQFF. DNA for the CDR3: TGTGCCAGCAGCTTCGGTTTACTAGCGTTAACCAATGAGCAGTTCTTC.

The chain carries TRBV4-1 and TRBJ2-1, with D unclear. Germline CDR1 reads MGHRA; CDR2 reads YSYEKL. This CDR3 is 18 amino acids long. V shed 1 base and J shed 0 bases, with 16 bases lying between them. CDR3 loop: CASSQVDLGWSSYNEQFF. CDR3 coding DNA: TGCGCCAGCAGCCAAGTGGACCTAGGATGGAGCTCCTACAATGAGCAGTTCTTC.

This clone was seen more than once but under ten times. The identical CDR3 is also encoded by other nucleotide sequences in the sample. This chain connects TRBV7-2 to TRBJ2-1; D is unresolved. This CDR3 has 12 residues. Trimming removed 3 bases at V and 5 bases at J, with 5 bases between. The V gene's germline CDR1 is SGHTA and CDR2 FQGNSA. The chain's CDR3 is CASSFSNNEQFF. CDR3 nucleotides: TGTGCCAGCAGCTTCTCGAACAATGAGCAGTTCTTC. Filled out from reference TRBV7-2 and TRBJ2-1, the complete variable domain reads GAGVSQSPSNKVTEKGKDVELRCDPISGHTALYWYRQSLGQGLEFLIYFQGNSAPDKSGLPSDRFSAERTGGSVSTLTIQRTQQEDSAVYLCASSFSNNEQFFGPGTRLTVL.

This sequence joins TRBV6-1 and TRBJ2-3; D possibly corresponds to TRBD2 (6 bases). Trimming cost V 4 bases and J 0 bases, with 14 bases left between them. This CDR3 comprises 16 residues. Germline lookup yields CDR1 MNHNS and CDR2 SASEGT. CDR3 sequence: CASSALGGSSTDTQYF. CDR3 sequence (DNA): TGTGCCAGCAGTGCATTGGGGGGAAGTAGCACAGATACGCAGTATTTT.